The clone carrying this T cell receptor (beta chain) has ten or more counts. Its antigen is undetermined. V gave up 3 bases and J gave up 9 bases; unmatched junction bases: 6. Per the germline V gene, CDR1 is LGHDT and CDR2 is YNNKEL (reference sequence). This CDR3 has 14 amino acids. The sample is drawn from a study of T-cell reconstitution after alpha-beta-depleted transplantation in children. Study results and caveats: Among T cells one year after transplant, newly produced cells accounted for most counts and diversity. Reportedly, only several hundred clones from non-depleted graft cells drove alpha-beta T-cell counts at about two months. Surviving recipient T cells and thymic progenitors accounted for the high day-60 TCRbeta diversity observed in some patients.

Unique molecular identifiers were built into the TCRbeta library. MiXCR, applied by TCRdb to the PCR reads, yields one record per CDR3 protein. The sample comprises fewer than 550,000 distinct CDR3 sequences, roughly a tenth of which are singletons, and approximately 2% rests with the top ten. This material consisted of PBMCs, taken before TCRalphabeta/CD19-depleted stem cell transplant. This TCR derives from a child aged 2-15 years with inherited bone marrow failure, due to receive a stem cell transplant. The chain recombines TRBV3-1 with TRBJ2-3, with 10 bases that match TRBD2. The CDR3 here is CASSHLAGEGTQYF. Written as DNA, the CDR3 is TGTGCCAGCAGCCACCTAGCGGGAGAAGGCACGCAGTATTTT.